The 2 T cell receptor beta chains reported below all come from one sample, sequenced in a study of T cells after yellow fever vaccination. TCRdb re-derived calls from the 5' RACE reads in MiXCR, one entry per CDR3 protein. The repertoire holds 120,000 or so distinct CDR3 sequences, with around 7.2% as singletons. The material sequenced was CD4+ T cells sorted from PBMCs, taken more than 40 days after the first yellow fever vaccination. The receptors shown here come from a man between 18 and 35 years old who received the YFV17D yellow fever vaccine.

This clonotype has more than one count but fewer than ten. The gene calls are TRBV5-1 and TRBJ2-1; 7 bases are shared with TRBD1. CDR1 is SGHRS and CDR2 is YFSETQ in the germline V gene. The CDR3 consists of 19 residues. The junction had 27 bases not matched to a gene; V was cut back by 4 bases and J by 11 bases. The CDR3 spells CASSEGYDRALTPLVKQFF. The CDR3 nucleotides read TGCGCCAGCAGCGAAGGTTATGACAGGGCGCTAACGCCTTTGGTAAAGCAGTTCTTC.

In this sample, this clonotype turned up many times. J is TRBJ1-2 and V is TRBV2; 7 positions match TRBD1. CDR3 size: 13 residues. The germline CDR1 and CDR2 sequences are SNHLY and FYNNEI. V was clipped by 5 bases and J by 3 bases; unmatched bases: 3. This CDR3 is CASSPDRDYGYTF. The CDR3, as DNA: TGTGCCAGCAGTCCTGACAGGGACTATGGCTACACCTTC.